The subject of this entry is one TCR beta chain. This sample stems from a study of blood T cell repertoires in COVID-19. On the study more broadly: COVID-19 samples from acute and convalescent phases originated in the United States, Italy and Spain. PBMCs, B-cell-depleted T cells, or T cells were the source of the cDNA or gDNA that made up the material.

In the study's own analysis: Estimates of nucleated cell counts were drawn from the amplification of reference gene primers. Sequencing used immunoSEQ multiplex PCR; TCRdb keeps in-frame clones, though not all of them. V and J calls and clone size are as listed in that table; D and trimming were resolved from the DNA. The top ten clones hold more than 60% of a sample with 28,000 or so clones, around four fifths of them seen once. V was pared by 2 bases and J by 8 bases, with 11 bases between. The CDR3 contains 13 residues. In germline, CDR1 is SGHNT, CDR2 YYREEE (reference sequence). The receptor was isolated from a man in his sixties or seventies with acute or convalescent COVID-19. The V call is TRBV5-4, the J call TRBJ2-1, with unresolved D. The sample taken for sequencing was peripheral blood. CDR3 residues: CASSLELMDEQFF. The CDR3 region has the DNA TGTGCCAGCAGCTTAGAGTTGATGGATGAGCAGTTCTTC.